The 20 T cell receptor beta chains below come from one sample, sequenced in a study of CD8+ T cells in alopecia areata. Following RNA extraction, reverse transcription yielded cDNA that acted as the sequencing template. The method was immunoSEQ multiplex PCR; TCRdb's version includes in-frame clones alone and lacks a portion of them. The sample yields about 37,000 clones, around 50% seen once. Across five patients, CD4+ cells underwent sorting into CD25+CD127- cells. The sequenced sample was CD4+ Tregs sorted from blood. These TCRs come from a human donor with alopecia areata.

The genes are TRBV5-1 and TRBJ2-5; D not resolved. This CDR3 is 15 amino acids long. Per the germline V gene, CDR1 is SGHRS and CDR2 is YFSETQ. V was shortened by 3 bases and J by 5 bases, with 17 bases between the two germline ends. In DNA form, the CDR3 reads TGCGCCAGCAGCTCCCCGCTTGGATGGGGTGAGACCCAGTACTTC. This sequence encodes CASSSPLGWGETQYF.

This clone occurred once. This chain links TRBV27 with TRBJ2-1, with unresolved D. Germline assignment: CDR1 MNHEY and CDR2 SMNVEV (reference sequence). This CDR3 spans 14 amino acids. V was clipped by 7 bases and J by 4 bases, with 14 bases between them. The CDR3 coding sequence is TGTGCCAGCATCAGACTCGGACGGTACAATGAGCAGTTCTTC. Translating it yields CASIRLGRYNEQFF.

This chain links TRBV5-1 with TRBJ2-3; 8 bases map to TRBD1. V shed 3 bases and J 0 bases; nucleotides not matched to a gene: 6. The germline V gene has CDR1 SGHRS and CDR2 YFSETQ. CDR3 length equals 16 residues. Here the CDR3 reads CASSSGDRWSTDTQYF. In nucleotides, the CDR3 is TGCGCCAGCAGCTCGGGGGACAGGTGGAGCACAGATACGCAGTATTTT.

The chain combines TRBV7-2 with TRBJ2-2, with unresolved D. This CDR3 is 12 amino acids long. The V end was cut by 8 bases, the J end by 8 bases, with 12 bases between. Germline values: CDR1 SGHTA, CDR2 FQGNSA. The CDR3 sequence is CASARITGELFF. The DNA of the CDR3 is TGTGCCAGCGCAAGGATTACTGGGGAGCTGTTTTTT.

The chain employs TRBV5-1 and TRBJ2-1; 16 bases match TRBD2. The CDR3 has 17 amino acids. Germline trimming cut 4 bases from V and 6 bases from J; bases unmatched to any gene: 7. Germline V gene data show CDR1 as SGHRS and CDR2 as YFSETQ. The CDR3 reads CASSPGTSGRVGNEQFF. CDR3 nucleotides: TGCGCCAGCAGCCCCGGGACTAGCGGGAGGGTAGGCAATGAGCAGTTCTTC.

The chain recombines TRBV4-2 with TRBJ2-1; D remains unclear. There are 15 residues in the CDR3. The V gene's germline CDR1 is LGHNA and CDR2 YNFKEQ. The germline V and J ends were trimmed by 1 base and 2 bases, with 9 bases remaining between them. The CDR3 is CASSQVSGPYNEQFF. The CDR3 DNA follows: TGTGCCAGCAGCCAAGTTTCCGGCCCCTACAATGAGCAGTTCTTC.

This clone has a handful of counts. V and J are TRBV5-1 and TRBJ2-1, with D perhaps matching TRBD1 or TRBD2 (6 bases each). CDR3 length equals 16 residues. Germline CDR1 SGHRS, CDR2 YFSETQ. V was trimmed by 0 bases and J by 0 bases, leaving 10 bases between them. The CDR3 region has the DNA TGCGCCAGCAGCTTGGAAGGGGGGCGCTCCTACAATGAGCAGTTCTTC. Its protein is CASSLEGGRSYNEQFF.

The chain carries TRBV6-1 and TRBJ2-5, with D unresolved. Trimming left V 4 bases short and J 1 base short, with 7 bases between. CDR1 and CDR2 (germline): MNHNS, SASEGT. CDR3 length: 13 residues. The DNA of the CDR3 is TGTGCCAGCAGTGTGGGCAGCCAAGAGACCCAGTACTTC. Amino acids: CASSVGSQETQYF.

This clone has just a few counts. This sequence joins TRBV29-1 and TRBJ2-2, with no clear D. The germline CDR1 and CDR2 sequences are SQVTM and ANQGSEA. Trimming stripped 7 bases from V and 5 bases from J, with 8 bases between. This CDR3 has 11 amino acids. This CDR3 is CSASRTGELFF. The CDR3 DNA sequence: TGCAGCGCGAGTCGTACCGGGGAGCTGTTTTTT.

The chain couples TRBV5-6 to TRBJ1-2; D unclear. Trimming took 1 base from V and 5 from J, leaving 12 bases between them. Germline V CDR1 and CDR2: SGHDT, YYEEEE. The CDR3 consists of 14 residues. CDR3 in DNA: TGTGCCAGCAGCTTGCTAGTCGGAAGTTATGGCTACACCTTC. Its translation: CASSLLVGSYGYTF.

CDR3 in DNA: TGTGCCAGTACTCAGGACCCTGGGGAGACCCAGTACTTC. Its translation: CASTQDPGETQYF. V is TRBV19 and J is TRBJ2-5; D not certain. Trimming pared 7 bases from V and 5 bases from J, leaving 14 bases between. The CDR3 has 13 residues. CDR1 and CDR2 from the germline V gene are LNHDA and SQIVND (reference sequence).

The gene calls are TRBV18 and TRBJ2-1, with 7 bases identical to TRBD2. After removal of 2 bases from V and 3 bases from J, the junction contained 4 bases not matched to a gene. The length of the CDR3 is 15 residues. Germline loops: CDR1 KGHSH, CDR2 LQKENI. The CDR3 DNA reads TGTGCCAGCTCACCATCCTCGGGGGGCTACAATGAGCAGTTCTTC. Encoded protein: CASSPSSGGYNEQFF.

V is TRBV7-2 and J is TRBJ2-7; no reliable D call. CDR3 length equals 12 residues. Germline V CDR1 and CDR2: SGHTA, FQGNSA. Trimming shortened V by 3 bases and J by 0 bases, and 3 bases separated the two germline ends. The CDR3 DNA is TGTGCCAGCAGCTTCATCTCCTACGAGCAGTACTTC. Its translation: CASSFISYEQYF.

This sequence joins TRBV7-9 and TRBJ1-1; no clear D. CDR1 and CDR2 (germline): SEHNR, FQNEAQ (reference sequence). Trimming stripped 4 bases from V and 3 bases from J, with 6 bases between. CDR3 length equals 12 residues. The CDR3 coding sequence is TGTGCCAGCAGCTGGGGATACACTGAAGCTTTCTTT. Its translation: CASSWGYTEAFF. Drawing the rest from reference TRBV7-9 and TRBJ1-1, the complete variable domain is DTGVSQNPRHKITKRGQNVTFRCDPISEHNRLYWYRQTLGQGPEFLTYFQNEAQLEKSRLLSDRFSAERPKGSFSTLEIQRTEQGDSAMYLCASSWGYTEAFFGQGTRLTVV.

The CDR3 DNA is TGTGCCAGTACCGGATCAGTTAATTCACCCCTCCACTTT. It encodes CASTGSVNSPLHF. The rearrangement uses TRBV19 and TRBJ1-6; no reliable D call. Trimming cost V 7 bases and J 6 bases, with 10 bases left between them. The CDR3 is 13 residues long. CDR1 is LNHDA, CDR2 SQIVND, per germline (reference sequence).

V is TRBV14 and J is TRBJ2-2; D might be TRBD1 or TRBD2, each matching 6 bases. CDR1 and CDR2 (germline): SGHDN, FVKESK. V lost 0 bases and J lost 5, with 13 bases in between. The CDR3 is made up of 16 amino acids. The chain's CDR3 is CASSQDRQEGTGELFF. For the CDR3, the DNA is TGTGCCAGCAGCCAAGATCGACAGGAGGGGACCGGGGAGCTGTTTTTT.

The gene calls are TRBV7-2 and TRBJ1-2; unclear D gene. Per the germline V gene, CDR1 is SGHTA and CDR2 is FQGNSA. This CDR3 is built from 12 residues. Trimming took off 3 bases at V and 7 bases at J, with 9 bases between the two ends. CDR3 amino acids: CASSFRTGGYTF. CDR3 in DNA: TGTGCCAGCAGCTTCAGGACGGGTGGCTACACCTTC.

V gene TRBV7-9 combines with J gene TRBJ1-2; D is ambiguous. Trimming shortened V by 1 base and J by 7 bases, and 13 bases separated the two germline ends. Germline CDR1 is SEHNR and CDR2 is FQNEAQ (reference sequence). CDR3 length equals 14 residues. The CDR3 nucleotides read TGTGCCAGCAGCTTAGAAGGAAGATCAGCTGGCTACACCTTC. Protein product: CASSLEGRSAGYTF.

This clone has a handful of counts. The V call is TRBV29-1, the J call TRBJ2-7; tentative D call: TRBD2 (6 bases). Germline V lookup: CDR1 SQVTM, CDR2 ANQGSEA. The CDR3 is 13 amino acids. Trimming took 4 bases from V and 5 from J, leaving 15 bases between them. CDR3 sequence: CSVGAGKLNEQYF. DNA for the CDR3: TGCAGCGTTGGGGCGGGGAAATTAAACGAGCAGTACTTC.

The genes are TRBV5-1 and TRBJ2-7; D remains unclear. The germline gives CDR1 SGHRS, CDR2 YFSETQ. This CDR3 is built from 13 residues. Between the trimmed V and J ends, which lost 0 bases and 3 bases, there was a span of 7 bases. CDR3 nucleotide sequence: TGCGCCAGCAGCTTGGAAATAGGCTACGAGCAGTACTTC. Translation gives CASSLEIGYEQYF. Looking up the rest from reference TRBV5-1 and TRBJ2-7 gives the full variable domain: KAGVTQTPRYLIKTRGQQVTLSCSPISGHRSVSWYQQTPGQGLQFLFEYFSETQRNKGNFPGRFSGRQFSNSRSEMNVSTLELGDSALYLCASSLEIGYEQYFGPGTRLTVT.